The present T cell receptor beta chain was sequenced within a study of blood T cell repertoires in COVID-19. This CDR3 contains 15 residues. V lost 2 bases to trimming and J lost 3 bases, with 12 bases between them. From germline, CDR1 is SGHTA and CDR2 FQGTGA. Data came from immunoSEQ multiplex PCR; TCRdb stores just in-frame clones and leaves some out. The sample lists some 180,000 clones, 80% occurring once. The sequenced sample was PBMCs or T cells enriched from blood (not recorded which). This receptor was identified in a man in his fifties or sixties who had been exposed to COVID-19. The chain couples TRBV7-3 to TRBJ2-3; D is possibly TRBD1 (6 bases). The DNA for the CDR3 is TGTGCCAGCAGCTTACAAGGGGGTTGGACAGATACGCAGTATTTT. Protein: CASSLQGGWTDTQYF.